The 8 T cell receptor beta chains below all came from one sample that was sequenced in a study of radiation and T cells in renal cell carcinoma. Sequencing was performed with immunoSEQ multiplex PCR; in TCRdb, only in-frame clones are kept and a portion is missing. The table lists fewer than 150,000 clones, 88% of them singletons. Regarding time point: blood 2 weeks post-SBRT. Treatment: 15 Gy SBRT to primary tumor, nephrectomy 4 weeks later. The specimen comprised blood, sampled from a patient whose treatment included radiotherapy and nephrectomy. The source is a woman aged 70-85 years with renal cell carcinoma.

V gene TRBV25-1 combines with J gene TRBJ1-6, with D uncertain. This CDR3 region has 12 residues. Trimming stripped 4 bases from V and 7 bases from J, with 5 bases between. From germline, CDR1 is MGHDK and CDR2 SYGVNS. The CDR3 loop reads CASSGPNSPLHF. Written as DNA, the CDR3 is TGTGCCAGCAGTGGTCCGAATTCACCCCTCCACTTT.

The chain has TRBV5-1 and TRBJ1-5, with 8 bases lining up with TRBD1. From germline, CDR1 is SGHRS and CDR2 YFSETQ. This CDR3 spans 15 amino acids. V lost 4 bases, J lost 3 bases, and 6 bases stayed unmatched. The CDR3 loop reads CASSLTGEFNQPQHF. Written as DNA, the CDR3 is TGCGCCAGCAGCCTGACAGGGGAGTTCAATCAGCCCCAGCATTTT.

The V gene is TRBV6-1, the J gene TRBJ1-1; maybe TRBD1 (5 bases). Germline assignment: CDR1 MNHNS and CDR2 SASEGT. V lost 3 bases and J lost 1, with 12 bases in between. The CDR3 contains 15 residues. The CDR3 DNA follows: TGTGCCAGCAGTGACTTTGGCGGGGGGAACACTGAAGCTTTCTTT. Translating gives CASSDFGGGNTEAFF.

V is TRBV9 and J is TRBJ2-4; 10 bases line up with TRBD1. Trimming at V came to 0 bases and at J to 1 base, leaving 1 base not matched to a gene. The CDR3 extends over 16 amino acids. Germline V gene lookup returns CDR1 SGDLS and CDR2 YYNGEE. The CDR3 bases are TGTGCCAGCAGCGTAGAGGGACAGGGGGCCAAAAACATTCAGTACTTC. Protein product: CASSVEGQGAKNIQYF.

The V and J genes are TRBV23-1 and TRBJ2-7; D remains unclear. TRBV23-1 is an ORF for which the function is uncertain. This CDR3 comprises 16 residues. V was trimmed by 0 bases and J by 3 bases, leaving 15 bases between them. The CDR3 loop reads CASSQSSGPLFYEQYF. As DNA, the CDR3 is TGCGCCAGCAGTCAATCCTCCGGACCCCTATTCTACGAGCAGTACTTC.

The V gene is TRBV7-6, the J gene TRBJ2-1; 10 bases map to TRBD1. The V gene's germline CDR1 is SGHVS and CDR2 FNYEAQ. CDR3 size: 16 residues. The V segment lost 4 bases and the J segment 7 bases; nucleotides outside the gene matches: 10. The CDR3 protein is CASSSYGQGGKNEQFF. CDR3 coding DNA: TGTGCCAGCAGCTCCTATGGACAGGGGGGAAAGAATGAGCAGTTCTTC. The full variable domain, with the rest looked up from reference TRBV7-6 and TRBJ2-1, is GAGVSQSPRYKVTKRGQDVALRCDPISGHVSLYWYRQALGQGPEFLTYFNYEAQQDKSGLPNDRFSAERPEGSISTLTIQRTEQRDSAMYRCASSSYGQGGKNEQFFGPGTRLTVL.

The chain couples TRBV5-1 to TRBJ1-3, with TRBD1 matching 7 bases. V lost 3 bases, J lost 0 bases, and 6 bases stayed unmatched. This CDR3 is 16 amino acids long. The germline CDR1 and CDR2 sequences are SGHRS and YFSETQ. The CDR3, as DNA: TGCGCCAGCAGCTCCGGGACAGAAAGCTCTGGAAACACCATATATTTT. Encoded protein: CASSSGTESSGNTIYF. Full variable domain (missing parts from reference TRBV5-1 and TRBJ1-3): KAGVTQTPRYLIKTRGQQVTLSCSPISGHRSVSWYQQTPGQGLQFLFEYFSETQRNKGNFPGRFSGRQFSNSRSEMNVSTLELGDSALYLCASSSGTESSGNTIYFGEGSWLTVV.

This rearrangement joins TRBV9 to TRBJ2-1; 10 positions agree with TRBD2. The germline CDR1 and CDR2 sequences are SGDLS and YYNGEE. This CDR3 is built from 15 residues. The ends lost 0 bases at V and 10 bases at J; junction bases unmatched: 7. The CDR3 protein is CASSVASGGAGEQFF. DNA for the CDR3: TGTGCCAGCAGCGTAGCCAGCGGGGGGGCCGGCGAGCAGTTCTTC. Supplemented by reference TRBV9 and TRBJ2-1, the full variable domain reads DSGVTQTPKHLITATGQRVTLRCSPRSGDLSVYWYQQSLDQGLQFLIQYYNGEERAKGNILERFSAQQFPDLHSELNLSSLELGDSALYFCASSVASGGAGEQFFGPGTRLTVL.